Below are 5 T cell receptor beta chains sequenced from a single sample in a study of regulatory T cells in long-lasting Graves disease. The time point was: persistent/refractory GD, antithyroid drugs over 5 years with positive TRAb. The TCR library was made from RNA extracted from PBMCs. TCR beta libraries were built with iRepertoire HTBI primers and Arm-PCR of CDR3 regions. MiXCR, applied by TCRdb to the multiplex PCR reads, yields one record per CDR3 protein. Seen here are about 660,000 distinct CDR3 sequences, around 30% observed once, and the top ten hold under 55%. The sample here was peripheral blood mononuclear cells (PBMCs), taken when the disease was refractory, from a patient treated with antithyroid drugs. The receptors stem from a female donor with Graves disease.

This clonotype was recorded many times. The CDR3 nucleotides are TGTGCCAGCAGTTACCTAGCTACAGAGGGGTATGGCTACACCTTC. Translated, it gives CASSYLATEGYGYTF. The chain combines TRBV6-5 with TRBJ1-2, with a tentative D call TRBD1 (5 bases). CDR3 length equals 15 residues. Germline lookup yields CDR1 MNHEY and CDR2 SVGAGI. Trimming left V 2 bases short and J 5 bases short, with 15 bases between.

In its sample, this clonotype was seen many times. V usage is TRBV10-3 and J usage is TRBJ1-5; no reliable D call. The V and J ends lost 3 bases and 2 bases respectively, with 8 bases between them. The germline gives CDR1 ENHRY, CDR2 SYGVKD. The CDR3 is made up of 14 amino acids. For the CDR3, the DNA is TGTGCCATCAGTGAAGGGCTAGGCAATCAGCCCCAGCATTTT. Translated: CAISEGLGNQPQHF.

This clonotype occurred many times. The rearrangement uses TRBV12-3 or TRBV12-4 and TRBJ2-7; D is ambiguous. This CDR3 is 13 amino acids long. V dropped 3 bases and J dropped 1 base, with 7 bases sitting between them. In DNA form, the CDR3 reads TGTGCCAGCAGTTTCGCGGCGTCCTACGAGCAGTACTTC. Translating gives CASSFAASYEQYF.

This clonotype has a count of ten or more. Here the CDR3 DNA reads TGTGCCAGCAGTTTAGGGGTAACAGGGGTCGCTGAAGCTTTCTTT. Its translation is CASSLGVTGVAEAFF. This chain links TRBV12-3 or TRBV12-4 with TRBJ1-1; 7 bases agree with TRBD1. The CDR3 extends over 15 amino acids. V was clipped by 1 base and J by 6 bases; unmatched bases: 8.

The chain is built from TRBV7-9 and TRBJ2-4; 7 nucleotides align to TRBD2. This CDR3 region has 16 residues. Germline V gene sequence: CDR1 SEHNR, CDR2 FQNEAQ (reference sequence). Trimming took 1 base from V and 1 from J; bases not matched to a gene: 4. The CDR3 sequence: CASSLVAGAAKNIQYF. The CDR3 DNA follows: TGTGCCAGCAGCTTAGTCGCGGGAGCGGCCAAAAACATTCAGTACTTC.